The 24 T cell receptor beta chains below were found in one sample sequenced in a study of response to subunit inactivated influenza vaccine (dated by TCRdb to 2017 to 2018). The library relied on RT-PCR. The sequencing machine was an Illumina HiSeq 2500. TCRdb handled the public reads itself, with Q25 trimming in fastp and clone calling in MiXCR, and kept productive beta chains. Rows with a matching CDR3 protein are joined into one entry that keeps the most common DNA and genes. This sample comprises about 160,000 distinct CDR3 sequences, roughly 10% of them detected only once. The top ten clonotypes cover approximately 39% of the sample. The sequences come from CD8+ T cells sorted from PBMCs, collected around 25 months after vaccination. These receptors came from a man aged 50 to 69 who received an inactivated influenza vaccine. Donor details come from another sample of the same person, matched by shared clones.

This clonotype was picked up a small number of times. V usage is TRBV7-9 and J usage is TRBJ1-5; D is unclear. The V end lost 4 bases, the J end lost 0 bases, and 10 bases lay between the germline ends. This CDR3 is 15 amino acids long. Germline-derived CDR1 and CDR2 are SEHNR and FQNEAQ (reference sequence). The CDR3 DNA follows: TGTGCCAGCAGCTCCGCGACGGATAGCAATCAGCCCCAGCATTTT. It is translated as CASSSATDSNQPQHF.

There are a few counts of this clonotype. The rearrangement joins TRBV27 to TRBJ1-4; D is ambiguous. The germline V and J ends were trimmed by 5 bases and 2 bases, with 9 bases remaining between them. Germline V lookup: CDR1 MNHEY, CDR2 SMNVEV (reference sequence). The CDR3 has 14 amino acids. The CDR3 DNA is TGTGCCAGCAGTGGATCCGGGACTAATGAAAAACTGTTTTTT. This codes for CASSGSGTNEKLFF.

This clonotype was seen a few times. The chain joins TRBV6-1 to TRBJ2-2; D is possibly TRBD1 (7 bases). Per the germline V gene, CDR1 is MNHNS and CDR2 is SASEGT. The CDR3 is 16 amino acids. V was shortened by 8 bases and J by 4 bases, with 20 bases between the two germline ends. The CDR3 DNA reads as TGTGCCAGCTCTGGCACACAGGGGAGGAGCACCGGGGAGCTGTTTTTT. Protein product: CASSGTQGRSTGELFF.

There are a few counts of this clonotype. The V call is TRBV9, the J call TRBJ1-3; a weak D match, TRBD1 (5 bases). The germline CDR1 and CDR2 sequences are SGDLS and YYNGEE. This CDR3 comprises 15 residues. V was trimmed by 2 bases and J by 1 base, leaving 10 bases between them. In DNA form, the CDR3 reads TGTGCCAGCAGCGTGGGGGTTGGATCTGGAAACACCATATATTTT. This codes for CASSVGVGSGNTIYF.

This clonotype was counted only a few times. The gene calls are TRBV7-9 and TRBJ2-1; D is perhaps TRBD2 (5 bases). The V end was cut by 8 bases, the J end by 0 bases, with 17 bases between. The CDR3 loop spans 16 amino acids. Per the germline V gene, CDR1 is SEHNR and CDR2 is FQNEAQ (reference sequence). The CDR3, as DNA: TGTGCCAGCCTCCAGCGGAGCCCCAGCTCCTACAATGAGCAGTTCTTC. Translation gives CASLQRSPSSYNEQFF.

In its sample, this clonotype was seen a few times. The chain employs TRBV6-5 and TRBJ2-7, with D possibly TRBD2 on 6 matching bases. V lost 0 bases and J 4 bases, leaving 16 bases between the germline ends. Germline V gene data show CDR1 as MNHEY and CDR2 as SVGAGI. The CDR3 runs to 16 residues. CDR3 in DNA: TGTGCCAGCAGTTACTCGTCCGGGAAGGGACTGTACGAGCAGTACTTC. Encoded protein: CASSYSSGKGLYEQYF.

The rearrangement joins TRBV7-9 to TRBJ2-7; D gene uncertain. Trimming removed 5 bases from V and 2 bases from J, with 13 bases in between. The CDR3 loop spans 14 amino acids. Germline CDR1 SEHNR, CDR2 FQNEAQ (reference sequence). The CDR3 region has the DNA TGTGCCAGCAGCGGAGCCCGGAGTCCCTACGAGCAGTACTTC. This translates into CASSGARSPYEQYF.

The chain uses TRBV4-3 and TRBJ2-5, with D maybe TRBD2 (7 bases). V was cut by 0 bases and J by 5 bases, with 19 bases left in between. Per germline, CDR1 LGHNA and CDR2 YSLEER. The CDR3 extends over 17 amino acids. CDR3 in amino acids: CASSQDVFGGAVETQYF. CDR3 DNA sequence: TGCGCCAGCAGCCAAGATGTATTTGGGGGGGCCGTGGAGACCCAGTACTTC.

The chain has TRBV6-1 and TRBJ2-7, with D possibly matching TRBD2 (6 bases). This CDR3 region has 16 residues. V was shortened by 1 base and J by 0 bases, with 13 bases between the two germline ends. Germline V gives CDR1 MNHNS, CDR2 SASEGT. CDR3 DNA sequence: TGTGCCAGCAGTGAAGATCGATGGGGAGGCTCCTACGAGCAGTACTTC. The encoded protein is CASSEDRWGGSYEQYF.

The CDR3: CASSLGSNEQYF. CDR3 DNA sequence: TGTGCCAGCAGCTTAGGGAGTAACGAGCAGTACTTC. The chain uses TRBV7-9 and TRBJ2-7, with D unclear. This CDR3 comprises 12 residues. Germline V lookup: CDR1 SEHNR, CDR2 FQNEAQ (reference sequence). V was pared by 1 base and J by 5 bases, with 6 bases between.

This clonotype was detected only a few times. This chain connects TRBV20-1 to TRBJ2-7; perhaps TRBD1 as D (6 bases). Germline V gene data show CDR1 as DFQATT and CDR2 as SNEGSKA (reference sequence). V was shortened by 3 bases and J by 2 bases, with 11 bases between the two germline ends. CDR3 length: 13 amino acids. The CDR3 DNA reads TGCAGTGCTAGGACAGGCGCGACCTACGAGCAGTACTTC. Protein product: CSARTGATYEQYF.

This clonotype was observed many times. The rearrangement joins TRBV11-2 to TRBJ2-3; 7 bases agree with TRBD2. There are 15 residues in the CDR3. With 5 bases clipped from V and 3 bases from J, the junction kept 8 bases outside the gene matches. CDR1 and CDR2 (germline): SGHAT, FQNNGV. In DNA form, the CDR3 reads TGTGCCAGCAGCCCCACCCGGGGGGAGACAGATACGCAGTATTTT. This sequence encodes CASSPTRGETDTQYF.

This clonotype was detected a few times. The chain carries TRBV24-1 and TRBJ2-5; D is possibly TRBD1 (6 bases). The CDR3 contains 15 residues. CDR1 KGHDR and CDR2 SFDVKD come from the germline V gene. The V end was cut by 5 bases, the J end by 2 bases, with 14 bases between. The chain's CDR3 is CATSGFPGDQETQYF. CDR3 sequence (DNA): TGTGCCACCAGTGGTTTCCCAGGGGATCAAGAGACCCAGTACTTC.

This clonotype was found a few times. The V and J genes are TRBV12-3 or TRBV12-4 and TRBJ2-1; the match to TRBD2 covers 12 bases. V was clipped by 0 bases and J by 4 bases; unmatched bases: 10. The CDR3 length is 19 residues. In nucleotides, the CDR3 is TGTGCCAGCAGTTTAGCGGTCTCACTAGCGGGAGGAGTTTACAATGAGCAGTTCTTC. It translates to CASSLAVSLAGGVYNEQFF.

This clonotype was seen only a few times. The chain has TRBV20-1 and TRBJ1-2; a weak D match, TRBD1 (5 bases). Germline V gene sequence: CDR1 DFQATT, CDR2 SNEGSKA (reference sequence). Trimming took 5 bases from V and 4 from J, leaving 20 bases between them. There are 15 residues in the CDR3. The CDR3 reads CSAPGPRVSVYGYTF. CDR3 sequence (DNA): TGCAGTGCTCCGGGACCCAGAGTCAGCGTCTATGGCTACACCTTC.

This clonotype was detected many times. V and J are TRBV7-8 and TRBJ2-5, with a tentative D call TRBD2 (6 bases). The CDR3 covers 14 residues. Germline V CDR1 and CDR2: SGHVS, FQNEAQ. The V end lost 4 bases, the J end lost 2 bases, and 11 bases lay between the germline ends. CDR3 DNA sequence: TGTGCCAGCAGCTCCAAGCGGGTACAAGAGACCCAGTACTTC. Amino acid sequence: CASSSKRVQETQYF.

This chain connects TRBV9 to TRBJ2-5, with 9 bases lining up with TRBD2. With V trimmed by 4 bases and J by 5 bases, 9 bases remained unmatched. The CDR3 sequence is 15 residues long. Germline CDR1 is SGDLS and CDR2 is YYNGEE. Here the CDR3 reads CASSITAGGLETQYF. The CDR3 bases are TGTGCCAGCAGCATAACAGCGGGGGGCTTGGAGACCCAGTACTTC.

This clonotype was detected only a few times. The chain has TRBV6-5 and TRBJ2-2, with D tentatively TRBD1 (6 bases). The length of the CDR3 is 13 residues. The V gene lost 4 bases and the J gene lost 6 bases, with 9 bases spanning the gap. Germline V gives CDR1 MNHEY, CDR2 SVGAGI. The CDR3 loop reads CASSLGHPGELFF. The CDR3 coding sequence is TGTGCCAGCAGTTTGGGACACCCCGGGGAGCTGTTTTTT.

This clonotype came up many times. The rearrangement joins TRBV12-3 or TRBV12-4 to TRBJ1-2; possibly TRBD1 for D (6 bases). The CDR3 runs 13 residues. V lost 6 bases, J lost 5 bases, and 13 bases lay in between. The CDR3 loop reads CASSLGQHYGYTF. CDR3 sequence (DNA): TGTGCCAGCAGCCTAGGACAGCATTATGGCTACACCTTC.

The rearrangement uses TRBV12-3 or TRBV12-4 and TRBJ1-1; 7 positions match TRBD1. With 5 bases clipped from V and 6 bases from J, the junction kept 6 bases outside the gene matches. The CDR3 covers 13 residues. As DNA, the CDR3 is TGTGCCAGCAGTGCAGGGGGAGTGGCTGAAGCTTTCTTT. It codes for CASSAGGVAEAFF.

This clonotype was found a few times. The gene calls are TRBV4-3 and TRBJ2-7; possibly TRBD1 for D (5 bases). Trimming took 1 base from V and 5 from J, leaving 15 bases between them. Looked up from germline, CDR1 is LGHNA and CDR2 is YSLEER. The CDR3 is 15 amino acids. In DNA form, the CDR3 reads TGCGCCAGCAGCCAAGTTACAGGTACCCTGGACGAGCAGTACTTC. It codes for CASSQVTGTLDEQYF.

J is TRBJ2-3 and V is TRBV6-1, with 10 bases fitting TRBD2. The CDR3 contains 14 residues. Unmatched junction bases numbered 2, after V lost 4 bases and J lost 4 bases. Germline values: CDR1 MNHNS, CDR2 SASEGT. The CDR3, as DNA: TGTGCCAGCAGTGCCAGCGGGAGGGCAGATACGCAGTATTTT. Its protein product is CASSASGRADTQYF.

This clonotype was observed a handful of times. This chain uses TRBV28 with TRBJ1-5, with D possibly TRBD1 on 6 matching bases. Looked up from germline, CDR1 is MDHEN and CDR2 is SYDVKM. V was shortened by 5 bases and J by 2 bases, with 13 bases between the two germline ends. This CDR3 has 15 residues. CDR3 sequence reads: CASSPQGGRNQPQHF. In nucleotides, the CDR3 is TGTGCCAGCAGTCCTCAAGGGGGACGCAATCAGCCCCAGCATTTT.

This CDR3 is CASSQDLGHSFYEQYF. CDR3 bases: TGTGCCAGCAGCCAAGATTTGGGACACTCCTTCTACGAGCAGTACTTC. This chain uses TRBV3-1 with TRBJ2-7, with D tentatively TRBD1 (6 bases). The V and J ends lost 0 bases and 3 bases respectively, with 15 bases between them. CDR3 length equals 16 residues. Germline V gene lookup returns CDR1 LGHDT and CDR2 YNNKEL (reference sequence).